The entry that follows covers one T cell receptor beta chain sequence. The data belong to a study of blood T cell repertoires in COVID-19. Across the whole study: T cells, B-cell-depleted T cells, or PBMCs provided the cDNA or gDNA that served as material.

From germline, CDR1 is SQVTM and CDR2 ANQGSEA. V shed 5 bases and J shed 8 bases, with 16 bases lying between them. This CDR3 comprises 13 residues. Original handling: Estimation of nucleated cell counts was performed using reference gene primer amplification. The table came from immunoSEQ multiplex PCR; TCRdb's copy has only in-frame clones and leaves some out. The DNA gave D and trimming, while V, J and clone size come from that table. The data contain about 260,000 clones, about 87% of them singletons. The clonotype originates from a woman aged 45-65 years with acute or convalescent COVID-19. This sequence joins TRBV29-1 and TRBJ2-1; D is possibly TRBD2 (6 bases). The sample taken for sequencing was peripheral blood. The CDR3 region is CSVSGGAHDEQFF. DNA of the CDR3: TGCAGCGTTTCCGGCGGGGCACACGATGAGCAGTTCTTC.